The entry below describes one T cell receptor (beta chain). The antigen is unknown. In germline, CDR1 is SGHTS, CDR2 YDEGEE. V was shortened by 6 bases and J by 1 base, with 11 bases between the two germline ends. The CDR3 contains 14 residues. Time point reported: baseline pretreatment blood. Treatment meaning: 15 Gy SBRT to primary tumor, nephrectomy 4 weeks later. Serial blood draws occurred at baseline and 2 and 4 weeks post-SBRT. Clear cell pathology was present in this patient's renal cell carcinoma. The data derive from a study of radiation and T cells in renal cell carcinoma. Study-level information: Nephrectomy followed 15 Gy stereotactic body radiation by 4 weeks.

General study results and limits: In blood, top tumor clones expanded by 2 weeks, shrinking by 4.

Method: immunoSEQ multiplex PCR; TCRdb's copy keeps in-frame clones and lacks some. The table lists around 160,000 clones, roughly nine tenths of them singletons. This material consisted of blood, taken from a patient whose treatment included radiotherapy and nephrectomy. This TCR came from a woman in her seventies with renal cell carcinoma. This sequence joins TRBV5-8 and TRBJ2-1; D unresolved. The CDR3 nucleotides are TGTGCCAGCAACTCCTTGGGTTCCTACAATGAGCAGTTCTTC. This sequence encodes CASNSLGSYNEQFF.